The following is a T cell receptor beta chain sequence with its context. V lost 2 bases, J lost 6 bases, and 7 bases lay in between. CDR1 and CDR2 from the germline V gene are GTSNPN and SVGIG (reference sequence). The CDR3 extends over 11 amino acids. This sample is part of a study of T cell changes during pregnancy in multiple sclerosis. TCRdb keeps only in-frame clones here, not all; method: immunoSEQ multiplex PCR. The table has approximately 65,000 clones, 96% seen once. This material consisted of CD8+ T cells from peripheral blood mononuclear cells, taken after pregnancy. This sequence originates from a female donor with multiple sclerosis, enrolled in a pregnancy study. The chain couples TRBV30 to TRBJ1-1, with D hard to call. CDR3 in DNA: TGTGCCTGGAGTCTACAGCCTGAAGCTTTCTTT. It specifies CAWSLQPEAFF.